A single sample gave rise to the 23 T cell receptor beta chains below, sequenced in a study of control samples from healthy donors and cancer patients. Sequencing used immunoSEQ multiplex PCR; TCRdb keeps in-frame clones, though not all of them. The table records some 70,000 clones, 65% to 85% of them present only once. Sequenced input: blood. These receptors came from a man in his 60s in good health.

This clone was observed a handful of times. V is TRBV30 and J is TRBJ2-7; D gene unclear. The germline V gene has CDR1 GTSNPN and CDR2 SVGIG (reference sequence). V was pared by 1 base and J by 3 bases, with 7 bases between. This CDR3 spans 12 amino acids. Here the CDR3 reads CAWSERSYEQYF. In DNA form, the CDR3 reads TGTGCCTGGAGTGAGAGGAGCTACGAGCAGTACTTC.

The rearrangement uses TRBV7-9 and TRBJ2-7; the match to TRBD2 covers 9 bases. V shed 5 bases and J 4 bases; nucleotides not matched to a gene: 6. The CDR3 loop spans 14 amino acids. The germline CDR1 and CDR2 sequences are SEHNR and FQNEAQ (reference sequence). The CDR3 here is CASSMGLADYEQYF. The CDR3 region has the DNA TGTGCCAGCAGCATGGGACTAGCAGATTACGAGCAGTACTTC. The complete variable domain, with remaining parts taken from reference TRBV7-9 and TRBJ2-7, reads DTGVSQNPRHKITKRGQNVTFRCDPISEHNRLYWYRQTLGQGPEFLTYFQNEAQLEKSRLLSDRFSAERPKGSFSTLEIQRTEQGDSAMYLCASSMGLADYEQYFGPGTRLTVT.

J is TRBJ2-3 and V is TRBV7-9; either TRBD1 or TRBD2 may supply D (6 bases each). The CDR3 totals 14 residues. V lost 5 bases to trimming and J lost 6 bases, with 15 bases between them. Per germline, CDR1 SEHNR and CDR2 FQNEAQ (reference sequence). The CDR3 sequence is CASSGRGLLDTQYF. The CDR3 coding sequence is TGTGCCAGCAGCGGTCGGGGGCTACTGGATACGCAGTATTTT.

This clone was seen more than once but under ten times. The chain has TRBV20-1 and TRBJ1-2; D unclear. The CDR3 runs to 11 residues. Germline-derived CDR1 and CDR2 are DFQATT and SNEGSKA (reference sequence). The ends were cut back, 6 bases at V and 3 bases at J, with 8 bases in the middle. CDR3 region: CSAVVDYGYTF. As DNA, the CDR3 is TGCAGTGCCGTGGTGGACTATGGCTACACCTTC.

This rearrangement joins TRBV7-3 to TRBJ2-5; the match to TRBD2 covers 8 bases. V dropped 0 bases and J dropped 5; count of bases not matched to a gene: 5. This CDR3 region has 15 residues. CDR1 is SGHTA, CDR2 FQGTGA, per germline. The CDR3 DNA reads TGTGCCAGCAGCTTAACTAGCGGGACTGGGGAGACCCAGTACTTC. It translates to CASSLTSGTGETQYF.

The CDR3 DNA reads TGTGCCAGCAGCTTAAAAGCGGGATTGTCGGATGAGCAGTTCTTC. Residues: CASSLKAGLSDEQFF. The chain combines TRBV7-2 with TRBJ2-1, with TRBD2 matching over 7 bases. V lost 2 bases and J lost 8; bases outside the gene matches: 9. The germline CDR1 and CDR2 sequences are SGHTA and FQGNSA. CDR3 length: 15 residues.

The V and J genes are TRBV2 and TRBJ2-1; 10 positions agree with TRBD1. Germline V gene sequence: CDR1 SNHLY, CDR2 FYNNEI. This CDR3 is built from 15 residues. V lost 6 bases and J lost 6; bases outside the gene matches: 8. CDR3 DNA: TGTGCCAGCAGGGAGGGACAGGGGACGATCAATGAGCAGTTCTTC. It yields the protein CASREGQGTINEQFF.

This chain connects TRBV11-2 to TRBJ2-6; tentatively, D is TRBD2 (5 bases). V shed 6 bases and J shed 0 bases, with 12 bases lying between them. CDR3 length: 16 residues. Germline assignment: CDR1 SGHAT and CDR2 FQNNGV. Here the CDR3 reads CASRYGGSSGANVLTF. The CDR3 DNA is TGTGCCAGCAGATATGGTGGGAGCTCTGGGGCCAACGTCCTGACTTTC.

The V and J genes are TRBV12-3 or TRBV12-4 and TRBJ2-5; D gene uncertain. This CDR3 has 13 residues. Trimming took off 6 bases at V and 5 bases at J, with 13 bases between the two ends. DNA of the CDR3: TGTGCCAGCAGGCCGGGTCCTGGGGAGACCCAGTACTTC. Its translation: CASRPGPGETQYF.

CDR3 in DNA: TGTGCCAGCAGCTTAGGGGCGATCCTCACAGATACGCAGTATTTT. Its protein product is CASSLGAILTDTQYF. The chain couples TRBV7-2 to TRBJ2-3; no clear D gene. Germline CDR1 is SGHTA and CDR2 is FQGNSA. The CDR3 is 15 amino acids. Between the trimmed V and J ends, which lost 1 base and 2 bases, there was a span of 10 bases.

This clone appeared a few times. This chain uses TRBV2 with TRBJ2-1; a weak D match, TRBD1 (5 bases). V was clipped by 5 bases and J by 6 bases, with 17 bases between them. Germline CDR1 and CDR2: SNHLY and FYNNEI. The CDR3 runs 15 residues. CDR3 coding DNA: TGTGCCAGCAGTTCGGACAACCGCTTAGGCAATGAGCAGTTCTTC. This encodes CASSSDNRLGNEQFF.

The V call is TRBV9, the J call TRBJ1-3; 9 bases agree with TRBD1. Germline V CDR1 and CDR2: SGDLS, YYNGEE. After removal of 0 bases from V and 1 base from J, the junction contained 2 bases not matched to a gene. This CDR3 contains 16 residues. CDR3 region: CASSVGDRGSGNTIYF. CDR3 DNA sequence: TGTGCCAGCAGCGTAGGTGACAGGGGGTCTGGAAACACCATATATTTT. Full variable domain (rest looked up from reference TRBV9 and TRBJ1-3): DSGVTQTPKHLITATGQRVTLRCSPRSGDLSVYWYQQSLDQGLQFLIQYYNGEERAKGNILERFSAQQFPDLHSELNLSSLELGDSALYFCASSVGDRGSGNTIYFGEGSWLTVV.

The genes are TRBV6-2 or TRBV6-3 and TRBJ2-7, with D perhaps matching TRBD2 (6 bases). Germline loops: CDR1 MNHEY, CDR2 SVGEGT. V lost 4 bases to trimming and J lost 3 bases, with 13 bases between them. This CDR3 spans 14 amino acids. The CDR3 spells CASSSTSYGYEQYF. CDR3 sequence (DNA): TGTGCCAGCAGTTCTACTAGCTACGGCTACGAGCAGTACTTC.

Written as DNA, the CDR3 is TGTGCCAGCAGTTCAGGGACTAGCGGGAGCACAGATACGCAGTATTTT. Residues: CASSSGTSGSTDTQYF. This sequence joins TRBV6-2 or TRBV6-3 and TRBJ2-3; 12 nucleotides agree with TRBD2. Germline V gene lookup returns CDR1 MNHEY and CDR2 SVGEGT. CDR3 length equals 16 residues. V shed 4 bases and J 0 bases; nucleotides not matched to a gene: 2.

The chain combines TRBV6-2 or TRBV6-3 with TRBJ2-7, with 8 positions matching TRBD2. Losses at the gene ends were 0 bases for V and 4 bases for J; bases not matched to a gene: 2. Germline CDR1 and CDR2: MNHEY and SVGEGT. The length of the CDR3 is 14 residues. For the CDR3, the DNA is TGTGCCAGCAGTTACTCCAGCGGGGGTTACGAGCAGTACTTC. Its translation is CASSYSSGGYEQYF.

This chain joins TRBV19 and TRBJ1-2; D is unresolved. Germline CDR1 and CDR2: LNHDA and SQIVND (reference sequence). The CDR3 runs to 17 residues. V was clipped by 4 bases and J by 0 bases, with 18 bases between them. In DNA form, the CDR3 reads TGTGCCAGTAGTACCTTCGTCAGCCCTCGTTCTAACTATGGCTACACCTTC. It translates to CASSTFVSPRSNYGYTF.

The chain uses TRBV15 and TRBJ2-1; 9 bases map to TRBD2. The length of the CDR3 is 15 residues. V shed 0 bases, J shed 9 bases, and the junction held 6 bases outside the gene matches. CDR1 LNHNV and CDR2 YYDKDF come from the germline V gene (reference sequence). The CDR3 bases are TGTGCCACCAGCAGAGATCTAGGCGGGAGGGGTGAGCAGTTCTTC. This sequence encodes CATSRDLGGRGEQFF.

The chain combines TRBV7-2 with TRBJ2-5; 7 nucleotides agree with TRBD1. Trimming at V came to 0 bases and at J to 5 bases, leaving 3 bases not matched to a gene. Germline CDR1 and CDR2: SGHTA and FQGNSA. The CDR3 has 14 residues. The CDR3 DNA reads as TGTGCCAGCAGCTTAGCGCAGGGGGTCGAGACCCAGTACTTC. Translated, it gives CASSLAQGVETQYF.

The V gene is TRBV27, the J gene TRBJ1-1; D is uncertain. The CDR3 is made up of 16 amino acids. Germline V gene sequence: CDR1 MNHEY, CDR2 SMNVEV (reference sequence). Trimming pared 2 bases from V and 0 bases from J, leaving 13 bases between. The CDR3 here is CASSLTPPGLNTEAFF. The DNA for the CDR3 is TGTGCCAGCAGTTTAACCCCCCCGGGATTGAACACTGAAGCTTTCTTT.

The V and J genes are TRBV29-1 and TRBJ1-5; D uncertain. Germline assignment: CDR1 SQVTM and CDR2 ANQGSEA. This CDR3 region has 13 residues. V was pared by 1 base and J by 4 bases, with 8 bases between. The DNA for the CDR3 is TGCAGCGTTGAAGTAGAGCGGAATCAGCCCCAGCATTTT. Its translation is CSVEVERNQPQHF.

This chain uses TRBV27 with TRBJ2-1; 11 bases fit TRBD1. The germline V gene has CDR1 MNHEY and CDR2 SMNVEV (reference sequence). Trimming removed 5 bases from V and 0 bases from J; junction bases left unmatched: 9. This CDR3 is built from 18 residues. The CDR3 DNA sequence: TGTGCCAGCAGTCCGGGACAGGGGGTCCTGAGCTCCTACAATGAGCAGTTCTTC. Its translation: CASSPGQGVLSSYNEQFF.

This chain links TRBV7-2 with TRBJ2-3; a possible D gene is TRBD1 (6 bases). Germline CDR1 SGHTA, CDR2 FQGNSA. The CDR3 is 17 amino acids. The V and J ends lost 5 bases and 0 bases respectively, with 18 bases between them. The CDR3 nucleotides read TGTGCCAGCAGCCCTAAAGGGACAACCCCGAGCACAGATACGCAGTATTTT. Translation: CASSPKGTTPSTDTQYF.

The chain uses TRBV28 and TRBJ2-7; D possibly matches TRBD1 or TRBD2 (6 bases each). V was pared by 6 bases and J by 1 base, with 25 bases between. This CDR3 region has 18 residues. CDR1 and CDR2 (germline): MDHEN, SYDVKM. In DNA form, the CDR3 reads TGTGCCAGCAGATTTCGGGGGATAAGGACAGTGCCGTCCTACGAGCAGTACTTC. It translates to CASRFRGIRTVPSYEQYF. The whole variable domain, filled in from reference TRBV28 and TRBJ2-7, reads DVKVTQSSRYLVKRTGEKVFLECVQDMDHENMFWYRQDPGLGLRLIYFSYDVKMKEKGDIPEGYSVSREKKERFSLILESASTNQTSMYLCASRFRGIRTVPSYEQYFGPGTRLTVT.